This entry lists 19 T cell receptor beta chains sequenced from one sample in a study of T-cell memory formation after mild COVID-19. TCRdb processed the 5' RACE reads anew with MiXCR; each CDR3 protein has one entry. The profile shows 350,000 to 500,000 distinct CDR3 sequences, more than 15% of them singletons. The source material was PBMCs or a T cell subset sorted from them (not recorded which). These receptors all come from a man aged 18 to 30 who had mild COVID-19 (a few samples of this study predate the infection). Cell type and time point are not known.

This clonotype was seen a few times. Sequence at one end of the junction differs from germline and may be a read error. The chain has TRBV5-6 and TRBJ2-1, with D unresolved. The CDR3 is 8 amino acids. Per the germline V gene, CDR1 is SGHDT and CDR2 is YYEEEE. The CDR3 region is CASSFPCF. The CDR3 DNA is TGTGCCAGCAGCTTCCCGTGCTTC.

The J gene is TRBJ2-1, the V gene TRBV7-9, with TRBD2 identical over 8 bases. CDR1 is SEHNR, CDR2 FQNEAQ, per germline (reference sequence). The CDR3 is 13 amino acids. The ends lost 6 bases at V and 6 bases at J; junction bases unmatched: 4. The CDR3 DNA reads as TGTGCCAGCAGACGCGGGGGGACCAATGAGCAGTTCTTC. Its translation is CASRRGGTNEQFF.

The chain combines TRBV2 with TRBJ2-5; possible D gene TRBD2, 5 bases. The CDR3 totals 14 residues. The germline V gene encodes CDR1 SNHLY and CDR2 FYNNEI. Between the trimmed V and J ends, which lost 4 bases and 4 bases, there was a span of 13 bases. This chain's CDR3 is CASSGRGAPETQYF. CDR3 DNA sequence: TGTGCCAGCAGTGGACGGGGTGCGCCAGAGACCCAGTACTTC.

The CDR3 DNA sequence: TGTGCCAGCAGTTTTGAGACAGGGGATCAGCCCCAGCATTTT. Residues: CASSFETGDQPQHF. This chain joins TRBV12-3 or TRBV12-4 and TRBJ1-5, with TRBD1 matching over 8 bases. After removal of 3 bases from V and 5 bases from J, the junction contained 3 bases not matched to a gene. The CDR3 extends over 14 amino acids.

This clonotype was seen a handful of times. The rearrangement uses TRBV6-5 and TRBJ2-5; TRBD2 aligns across 10 bases. The CDR3 is 15 amino acids. J lost 5 bases, V lost 2 bases, and 5 bases had no gene match. The V gene's germline CDR1 is MNHEY and CDR2 SVGAGI. The DNA of the CDR3 is TGTGCCAGCAGTTACCATCTAGCGGGGGCTGAGACCCAGTACTTC. It codes for CASSYHLAGAETQYF.

V gene TRBV11-2 combines with J gene TRBJ1-6, with unresolved D. The CDR3 is made up of 18 amino acids. CDR1 and CDR2 (germline): SGHAT, FQNNGV. Trimming removed 1 base from V and 4 bases from J, with 17 bases in between. The CDR3 loop is CASSLAVRSHRYNSPLHF. DNA of the CDR3: TGTGCCAGCAGCTTAGCGGTCCGCTCCCATCGATATAATTCACCCCTCCACTTT.

This clonotype was observed a few times. The genes are TRBV5-1 and TRBJ1-5; D is ambiguous. V lost 0 bases, J lost 5 bases, and 12 bases lay in between. Germline CDR1 reads SGHRS; CDR2 reads YFSETQ. The CDR3 spans 15 residues. CDR3: CASSLGAGTDQPQHF. CDR3 in DNA: TGCGCCAGCAGCTTGGGGGCGGGCACAGATCAGCCCCAGCATTTT.

The chain has TRBV6-5 and TRBJ2-3; the D gene is possibly TRBD2 (7 bases). The V end lost 1 base, the J end lost 3 bases, and 11 bases lay between the germline ends. Germline CDR1 and CDR2: MNHEY and SVGAGI. The CDR3 runs to 15 residues. In nucleotides, the CDR3 is TGTGCCAGCAGTTACTGGGGGGGGCGGACAGATACGCAGTATTTT. Translated, it gives CASSYWGGRTDTQYF.

This clonotype has only a few counts. The chain combines TRBV4-1 with TRBJ2-7; D gene uncertain. Per germline, CDR1 MGHRA and CDR2 YSYEKL. Trimming removed 3 bases at V and 0 bases at J, with 9 bases between. This CDR3 region has 14 residues. The CDR3 protein is CASSHPTRSYEQYV. The CDR3 region has the DNA TGCGCCAGCAGCCATCCTACCCGCTCCTACGAGCAGTACGTC.

This chain joins TRBV20-1 and TRBJ2-1; TRBD2 aligns across 9 bases. This CDR3 spans 13 amino acids. In germline, CDR1 is DFQATT, CDR2 SNEGSKA (reference sequence). V trimming: 4 bases; J trimming: 8 bases; junction bases outside the gene matches: 6. CDR3: CSAKRTSVHEQFF. As DNA, the CDR3 is TGCAGTGCTAAGAGGACTAGCGTTCATGAGCAGTTCTTC.

This clonotype was detected only a few times. The chain has TRBV20-1 and TRBJ2-3, with D uncertain. Trimming removed 1 base from V and 8 bases from J, with 13 bases in between. CDR1 and CDR2 (germline): DFQATT, SNEGSKA (reference sequence). The CDR3 is made up of 13 amino acids. CDR3 sequence reads: CSARGFRLVTQYF. Here the CDR3 DNA reads TGCAGTGCTAGAGGATTTAGGCTAGTTACGCAGTATTTT.

The chain uses TRBV18 and TRBJ1-1, with TRBD1 as a possible D gene (5 bases). The length of the CDR3 is 14 residues. Trimming took 6 bases from V and 0 from J, leaving 11 bases between them. The germline V gene encodes CDR1 KGHSH and CDR2 LQKENI. The CDR3 DNA reads TGTGCCAGCTCCACCACGGGGCTGAACACTGAAGCTTTCTTT. It is translated as CASSTTGLNTEAFF. Full variable domain (remainder filled in from reference TRBV18 and TRBJ1-1): NAGVMQNPRHLVRRRGQEARLRCSPMKGHSHVYWYRQLPEEGLKFMVYLQKENIIDESGMPKERFSAEFPKEGPSILRIQQVVRGDSAAYFCASSTTGLNTEAFFGQGTRLTVV.

The sample holds a few counts of this clonotype. The V and J genes are TRBV10-3 and TRBJ2-2, with TRBD1 identical over 8 bases. V dropped 11 bases and J dropped 0; count of bases not matched to a gene: 5. This CDR3 is 14 amino acids long. CDR1 is ENHRY and CDR2 is SYGVKD in the germline V gene. The DNA for the CDR3 is TGTGCCCACGGACAGGGCACGAACACCGGGGAGCTGTTTTTT. Protein sequence: CAHGQGTNTGELFF.

The chain combines TRBV4-1 with TRBJ2-4; TRBD2 matches at 7 bases. Unmatched junction bases numbered 10, after V lost 4 bases and J lost 4 bases. This CDR3 comprises 16 residues. Per germline, CDR1 MGHRA and CDR2 YSYEKL. The CDR3 nucleotides are TGCGCCAGCAGCCGGGTGGGCGGGGGAAGTAAAAACATTCAGTACTTC. Translation: CASSRVGGGSKNIQYF.

The gene calls are TRBV4-2 and TRBJ2-7; the D is unclear. V shed 4 bases and J shed 0 bases, with 13 bases lying between them. CDR3 size: 15 residues. The germline V gene encodes CDR1 LGHNA and CDR2 YNFKEQ. The CDR3 loop reads CASSREELGSYEQYF. CDR3 coding DNA: TGTGCCAGCAGCCGAGAGGAACTTGGCTCCTACGAGCAGTACTTC.

This clonotype was detected ten times or more. The chain combines TRBV7-9 with TRBJ2-4; TRBD2 matches 8 bases. CDR3 size: 14 residues. The V segment lost 6 bases and the J segment 3 bases; nucleotides outside the gene matches: 4. Germline V CDR1 and CDR2: SEHNR, FQNEAQ (reference sequence). The CDR3 is CASRVSGGKNIQYF. For the CDR3, the DNA is TGTGCCAGCAGAGTCAGCGGGGGCAAAAACATTCAGTACTTC. The full variable domain, with the rest looked up from reference TRBV7-9 and TRBJ2-4, is DTGVSQNPRHKITKRGQNVTFRCDPISEHNRLYWYRQTLGQGPEFLTYFQNEAQLEKSRLLSDRFSAERPKGSFSTLEIQRTEQGDSAMYLCASRVSGGKNIQYFGAGTRLSVL.

In this sample, this clonotype turned up a few times. V and J are TRBV4-1 and TRBJ1-1, with D possibly matching TRBD1 (5 bases). CDR1 and CDR2 (germline): MGHRA, YSYEKL. This CDR3 is built from 15 residues. Trimming shortened V by 3 bases and J by 6 bases, and 17 bases separated the two germline ends. The CDR3 protein is CASSHSNRGGAEAFF. For the CDR3, the DNA is TGCGCCAGCAGCCACTCTAACCGGGGGGGAGCTGAAGCTTTCTTT.

This clonotype was observed a few times. This rearrangement joins TRBV6-4 to TRBJ2-2; D ambiguous. This CDR3 is built from 12 residues. V lost 0 bases to trimming and J lost 6 bases, with 2 bases between them. CDR1 is MRHNA, CDR2 SNTAGT, per germline. The CDR3: CASSDSSGELFF. CDR3 nucleotides: TGTGCCAGCAGTGACTCGTCCGGGGAGCTGTTTTTT.

This clonotype occurred a few times. The chain uses TRBV6-2 or TRBV6-3 and TRBJ1-5; D may be TRBD1 (5 bases). Looked up from germline, CDR1 is MNHEY and CDR2 is SVGEGT. This CDR3 comprises 16 residues. The ends were cut back, 5 bases at V and 5 bases at J, with 19 bases in the middle. CDR3 sequence: CASSPWTRVVDQPQHF. CDR3 in DNA: TGTGCCAGCAGTCCGTGGACCAGGGTAGTTGATCAGCCCCAGCATTTT.